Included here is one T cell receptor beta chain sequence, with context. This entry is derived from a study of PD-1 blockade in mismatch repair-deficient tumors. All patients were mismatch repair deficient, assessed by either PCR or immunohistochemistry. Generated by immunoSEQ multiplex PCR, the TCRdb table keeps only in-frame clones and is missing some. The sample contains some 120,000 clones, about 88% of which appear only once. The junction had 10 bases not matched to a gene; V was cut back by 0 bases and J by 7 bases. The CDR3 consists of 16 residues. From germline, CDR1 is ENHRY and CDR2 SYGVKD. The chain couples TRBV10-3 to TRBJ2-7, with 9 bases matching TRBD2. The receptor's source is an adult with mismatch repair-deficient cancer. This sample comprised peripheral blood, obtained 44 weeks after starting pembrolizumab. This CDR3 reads CAISESRREGHFEQYF. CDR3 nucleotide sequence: TGTGCCATCAGTGAGTCACGGCGGGAGGGCCATTTTGAGCAGTACTTC.